This T cell receptor (beta chain) was sequenced in a study of T cell responses to AZD1222 COVID-19 vaccine. Whole-study results and caveats: After two AZD1222 doses, spike-specific TCR breadth and depth rose versus day 0. Spike as a whole was targeted by vaccine-associated CD4 TCRs, dominant at 160-218 and 743-854. The number of AZD1222 recipients seropositive at baseline was only five or six.

Comment on this clone: Antigen specificity is unknown.

The CDR3 contains 13 residues. V was cut by 0 bases and J by 7 bases, with 9 bases left in between. The germline CDR1 and CDR2 sequences are LGHNA and YNFKEQ. Assay: immunoSEQ multiplex PCR; the TCRdb copy retains only in-frame clones and omits some. The sample holds roughly 110,000 clones, around 90% seen once. The chain joins TRBV4-2 to TRBJ1-1; D is uncertain. This sequence originates from an adult in good health. The input for sequencing was peripheral blood, taken on day 0 of AZD1222 vaccination. In DNA, the CDR3 is TGTGCCAGCAGCCAAGAGGAGATTAGTGAAGCTTTCTTT. Translating it yields CASSQEEISEAFF.